A selection of T cell receptor beta chains follows, all from one sample in a study of blood T cells in healthy people across ages. TCRdb analysed the 5' RACE reads with MiXCR anew, one entry per CDR3 protein. The profile shows 1.5 million to 2 million distinct CDR3 sequences, about 35% of them singletons. Sequenced: blood. Every receptor here comes from a young woman in good health. Both conserved end residues are part of each CDR3.

v_call	j_call	cdr3_aa
TRBV18	TRBJ1-3	CASSPDTNTIYF
TRBV28	-	CASRGPGKTQYF
TRBV12-3/TRBV12-4	TRBJ1-6	CASSFPGQGPSPLHF
TRBV20-1	TRBJ2-7	CSAEGAGANEQYF
TRBV14	TRBJ2-5	CASSQDRRVWGQETQYF
TRBV6-5	-	CASRSTGADIQYF
TRBV12-3/TRBV12-4	-	CASSHGGAVWWETQYF
TRBV7-2	TRBJ2-3	CASSLHWISSTDTQYF
TRBV5-6	TRBJ1-2	CASTLGPTDDYTF
TRBV4-1	TRBJ1-5	CASSETTGDTEPRHF
TRBV6-1	TRBJ2-3	CASKSSGVFTDTQYF
TRBV7-8	TRBJ2-7	CASSSAGGAYEQYF
TRBV9	TRBJ2-6	CASSRDGSGANVLTF
TRBV7-9	TRBJ2-3	CASAWGIDTQYF
TRBV15	TRBJ2-5	CTTSVGPEGWETQYF
TRBV28	TRBJ2-7	CASSFRAKQYF
TRBV7-2	TRBJ1-2	CASSLGDRGLYGYTF
TRBV27	TRBJ1-4	CASSPTWVAAEKLFF
TRBV25-1	TRBJ1-2	CASSATGGAYYGYTF
TRBV20-1	TRBJ1-1	CSAKGDRGTSEAFF
TRBV7-9	TRBJ1-2	CASSLGDRNYGYTF
TRBV11-2	TRBJ2-1	CASSLDGVIQFF
TRBV12-3/TRBV12-4	TRBJ2-3	CASSPHRNFDTQYF
TRBV5-8	TRBJ2-1	CASSSGTVNNEQFF
TRBV28	TRBJ2-7	CASSPSGQGPYEQYF
TRBV13	TRBJ1-1	CASSEQGGAFF
TRBV20-1	TRBJ1-6	CSASRDRGLGSPLHF
TRBV28	TRBJ1-5	CASTPDRGRNQPQHF
TRBV7-6	TRBJ2-3	CASSPGLPGDTQYF
TRBV6-5	TRBJ1-1	CASRGQGVRFTEAFF
TRBV20-1	TRBJ2-5	CSAAGYRGETQYF
TRBV28	TRBJ1-2	CASQDRTNYGYTF
TRBV10-3	TRBJ2-3	CAISHATSGGPGTDTQYF
TRBV20-1	TRBJ1-6	CSAATGSGDSPLHF
TRBV3-1	TRBJ2-5	CASSPHGLKETQYF
TRBV6-6	TRBJ2-7	CAGSNRGGYGQYF
TRBV12-3/TRBV12-4	TRBJ1-2	CASTWDGNFNYGYTF
TRBV12-3/TRBV12-4	TRBJ2-7	CASSRGQRLDEQYF
TRBV20-1	-	CSAATAGANPYEQYF
TRBV7-3	TRBJ1-2	CASSLTQGSGYTF
TRBV29-1	TRBJ1-1	CSAGGAASTEAFF
TRBV7-8	TRBJ2-1	CASSTPRRGNSYNEQFF
TRBV5-6	TRBJ2-5	CASSLGVGIKYF
TRBV7-8	TRBJ1-1	CASNPVGNTEAFF
TRBV3-1	TRBJ2-1	CASSQGWVPSDEQFF
TRBV20-1	TRBJ2-7	CSARALLLQDRGPYEQYF
TRBV20-1	TRBJ2-1	CSARLRGGAYNEQFF
TRBV5-1	TRBJ2-1	CASSELGRNEQFF
TRBV27	TRBJ1-1	CASSLWYPEDMNTEAFF
TRBV5-4	TRBJ2-3	CASSLPLGGPDTQYF
TRBV6-1	TRBJ2-5	CASKRGGGGETQYF